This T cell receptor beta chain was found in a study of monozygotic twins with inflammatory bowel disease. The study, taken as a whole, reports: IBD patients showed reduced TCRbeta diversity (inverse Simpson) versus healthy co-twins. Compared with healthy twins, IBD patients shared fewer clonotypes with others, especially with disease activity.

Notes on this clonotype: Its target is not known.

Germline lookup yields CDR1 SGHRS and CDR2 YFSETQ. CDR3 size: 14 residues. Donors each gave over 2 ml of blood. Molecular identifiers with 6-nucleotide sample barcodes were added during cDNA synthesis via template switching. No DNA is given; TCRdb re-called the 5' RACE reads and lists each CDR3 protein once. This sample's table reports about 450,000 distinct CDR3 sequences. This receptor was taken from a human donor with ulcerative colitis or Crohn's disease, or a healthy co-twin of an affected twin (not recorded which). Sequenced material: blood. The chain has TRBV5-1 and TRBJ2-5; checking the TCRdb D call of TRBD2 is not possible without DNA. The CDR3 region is CASSLGDWQETQYF.